Each of the 13 T cell receptor beta chains below was sequenced from the same sample in a study of CD8 T cells in Susac syndrome. It was with random hexamers that about 0.45 to 1 ug RNA was reverse transcribed. A single record per CDR3 protein comes from TCRdb applying MiXCR to the immunoSEQ multiplex PCR reads. The sample carries some 96,000 distinct CDR3 sequences, about 95% recorded once. The material sequenced was CD4+ T cells from PBMCs. All receptors derive from a human donor with Susac syndrome.

This chain joins TRBV5-1 and TRBJ1-5; 8 bases are shared with TRBD1. The CDR3 runs 15 residues. CDR1 is SGHRS and CDR2 is YFSETQ in the germline V gene. V trimming: 4 bases; J trimming: 2 bases; junction bases outside the gene matches: 5. CDR3 protein: CASSHGTGGNQPQHF. DNA of the CDR3: TGCGCCAGCAGCCATGGGACAGGTGGCAATCAGCCCCAGCATTTT.

J is TRBJ2-1 and V is TRBV5-1, with D tentatively TRBD1 (5 bases). Trimming cost V 3 bases and J 6 bases, with 13 bases left between them. Germline CDR1 reads SGHRS; CDR2 reads YFSETQ. This CDR3 is built from 14 residues. CDR3 residues: CASSSDQQGNEQFF. The CDR3 DNA reads TGCGCCAGCAGCTCCGACCAGCAGGGCAATGAGCAGTTCTTC.

The chain couples TRBV20-1 to TRBJ2-5, with 8 bases fitting TRBD2. In germline, CDR1 is DFQATT, CDR2 SNEGSKA (reference sequence). V gave up 5 bases and J gave up 5 bases; unmatched junction bases: 13. The CDR3 is made up of 15 amino acids. The CDR3 DNA reads as TGCAGTGCTCAACCCCGGGGGGGCCCGTGGGAGACCCAGTACTTC. Residues: CSAQPRGGPWETQYF.

The chain carries TRBV27 and TRBJ1-1; 9 bases match TRBD1. Unmatched junction bases numbered 2, after V lost 2 bases and J lost 4 bases. The CDR3 consists of 14 residues. CDR1 MNHEY and CDR2 SMNVEV come from the germline V gene (reference sequence). The CDR3 sequence: CASSLVTGGTEAFF. The CDR3 DNA follows: TGTGCCAGCAGTTTAGTGACAGGGGGCACTGAAGCTTTCTTT.

This chain uses TRBV27 with TRBJ2-3, with 8 bases matching TRBD1. The V gene's germline CDR1 is MNHEY and CDR2 SMNVEV (reference sequence). The CDR3 has 15 residues. V was pared by 0 bases and J by 1 base, with 0 bases of the junction left unmatched. CDR3 amino acids: CASSLSGQGTDTQYF. The CDR3 nucleotides are TGTGCCAGCAGTTTATCGGGACAGGGCACAGATACGCAGTATTTT.

The rearrangement joins TRBV20-1 to TRBJ2-3, with D perhaps TRBD2 (6 bases). Germline values: CDR1 DFQATT, CDR2 SNEGSKA (reference sequence). V lost 2 bases and J lost 0, with 15 bases in between. This CDR3 spans 16 amino acids. The CDR3 loop is CSARPLARGSTDTQYF. The CDR3 DNA reads TGCAGTGCTAGACCCCTAGCTCGGGGGAGCACAGATACGCAGTATTTT.

This rearrangement joins TRBV29-1 to TRBJ2-5, with 12 nucleotides matching TRBD2. Germline values: CDR1 SQVTM, CDR2 ANQGSEA. The CDR3 sequence is 18 residues long. After removal of 5 bases from V and 2 bases from J, the junction contained 15 bases not matched to a gene. CDR3: CSVTGGALAGGLQETQYF. CDR3 nucleotides: TGCAGCGTTACCGGGGGGGCTCTAGCGGGGGGGCTACAAGAGACCCAGTACTTC. Filled out from reference TRBV29-1 and TRBJ2-5, the complete variable domain reads SAVISQKPSRDICQRGTSLTIQCQVDSQVTMMFWYRQQPGQSLTLIATANQGSEATYESGFVIDKFPISRPNLTFSTLTVSNMSPEDSSIYLCSVTGGALAGGLQETQYFGPGTRLLVL.

The gene calls are TRBV30 and TRBJ1-2, with 7 bases that match TRBD1. The V gene's germline CDR1 is GTSNPN and CDR2 SVGIG (reference sequence). V shed 2 bases and J 5 bases; nucleotides not matched to a gene: 11. There are 15 residues in the CDR3. The CDR3 loop is CAWSLRTGKWYGYTF. DNA for the CDR3: TGTGCCTGGAGTTTGAGGACAGGAAAATGGTATGGCTACACCTTC.

The chain has TRBV12-3 or TRBV12-4 and TRBJ2-7, with no clear D. Trimming removed 6 bases from V and 5 bases from J, with 14 bases in between. The CDR3 runs to 13 residues. The CDR3 here is CASSESALNEQYF. For the CDR3, the DNA is TGTGCCAGCAGCGAGTCAGCCCTGAACGAGCAGTACTTC.

The chain uses TRBV19 and TRBJ2-2; TRBD2 aligns across 7 bases. The V segment lost 4 bases and the J segment 0 bases; nucleotides outside the gene matches: 2. The CDR3 contains 15 residues. The V gene's germline CDR1 is LNHDA and CDR2 SQIVND (reference sequence). The CDR3 sequence is CASSKRGANTGELFF. CDR3 DNA: TGTGCCAGTAGTAAGCGGGGTGCGAACACCGGGGAGCTGTTTTTT.

The V call is TRBV5-1, the J call TRBJ1-4; TRBD1 aligns across 7 bases. Germline V lookup: CDR1 SGHRS, CDR2 YFSETQ. This CDR3 spans 15 amino acids. Unmatched junction bases numbered 10, after V lost 4 bases and J lost 7 bases. CDR3: CASSPDRVGREKLFF. The CDR3 bases are TGCGCCAGCAGCCCTGACAGGGTAGGACGTGAAAAACTGTTTTTT.

The chain recombines TRBV5-1 with TRBJ1-6, with D possibly TRBD1 on 5 matching bases. V was clipped by 0 bases and J by 6 bases, with 7 bases between them. Germline CDR1 SGHRS, CDR2 YFSETQ. The length of the CDR3 is 14 residues. CDR3 nucleotide sequence: TGCGCCAGCAGCTTGGACAGGCCTAATTCACCCCTCCACTTT. Translating it yields CASSLDRPNSPLHF.

The rearrangement uses TRBV2 and TRBJ1-6, with TRBD1 matching over 8 bases. CDR3 length equals 14 residues. Germline values: CDR1 SNHLY, CDR2 FYNNEI. V shed 8 bases, J shed 8 bases, and the junction held 8 bases outside the gene matches. The CDR3 sequence: CASLPDRGDSPLHF. For the CDR3, the DNA is TGTGCCAGCCTCCCTGACAGGGGCGATTCACCCCTCCACTTT.